The 15 T cell receptor beta chains given below trace back to one sample, sequenced in a study of shared clonotypes between healthy human individuals. Repertoires were generated with immunoSEQ multiplex PCR, while TCRdb's copy carries only in-frame clones and drops some. The data show about a million clones, 70% to 80% seen once. Sequencing input: memory CD4+ T cells from PBMCs. Specified subset: CD45RA-negative fraction. These receptors came from a man aged 18 to 29 in good health. Some clones in this sample may be carry-over from other donors' samples.

The chain employs TRBV4-1 and TRBJ2-7; D may be TRBD1 (5 bases). Trimming stripped 4 bases from V and 6 bases from J, with 16 bases between. The length of the CDR3 is 14 residues. CDR1 is MGHRA and CDR2 is YSYEKL in the germline V gene. CDR3: CASSPGGAKTEQYF. The CDR3 DNA follows: TGCGCCAGCAGCCCCGGTGGGGCTAAAACCGAGCAGTACTTC.

This clone has only a few counts. This chain uses TRBV7-9 with TRBJ2-5; 7 bases map to TRBD1. Germline CDR1 and CDR2: SEHNR and FQNEAQ (reference sequence). The CDR3 runs to 15 residues. After removal of 1 base from V and 5 bases from J, the junction contained 7 bases not matched to a gene. The CDR3 bases are TGTGCCAGCAGCTTAGTTGGACAGGCAGGCGAGACCCAGTACTTC. Translating gives CASSLVGQAGETQYF.

This clone has more than one count but fewer than ten. The chain is built from TRBV19 and TRBJ1-5; D is unresolved. The CDR3 covers 13 residues. CDR1 is LNHDA, CDR2 SQIVND, per germline (reference sequence). The V end was cut by 4 bases, the J end by 7 bases, with 11 bases between. CDR3 sequence: CASSKEIGQPQHF. For the CDR3, the DNA is TGTGCCAGTAGTAAGGAAATCGGGCAGCCCCAGCATTTT. Combining the CDR3 with reference TRBV19 and TRBJ1-5 gives the whole variable domain DGGITQSPKYLFRKEGQNVTLSCEQNLNHDAMYWYRQDPGQGLRLIYYSQIVNDFQKGDIAEGYSVSREKKESFPLTVTSAQKNPTAFYLCASSKEIGQPQHFGDGTRLSIL.

Worth noting for this clone: The sample holds other DNA sequences that translate to the same CDR3. The gene calls are TRBV5-1 and TRBJ1-4; no clear D. The germline CDR1 and CDR2 sequences are SGHRS and YFSETQ. The V and J ends lost 0 bases and 2 bases respectively, with 5 bases between them. This CDR3 comprises 14 residues. The CDR3 sequence: CASSLGATNEKLFF. The DNA of the CDR3 is TGCGCCAGCAGCTTGGGGGCGACTAATGAAAAACTGTTTTTT.

The CDR3 DNA reads TGTGCCAGCAGCCAAGAGAACAGGGCCTACACCGGGGAGCTGTTTTTT. It is translated as CASSQENRAYTGELFF. The gene calls are TRBV14 and TRBJ2-2; tentative D call: TRBD1 (6 bases). Germline assignment: CDR1 SGHDN and CDR2 FVKESK. The CDR3 loop spans 16 amino acids. V was shortened by 0 bases and J by 3 bases, with 11 bases between the two germline ends.

V usage is TRBV5-8 and J usage is TRBJ2-5; D might be TRBD1 or TRBD2, each matching 5 bases. The CDR3 spans 15 residues. V was trimmed by 2 bases and J by 8 bases, leaving 19 bases between them. CDR1 is SGHTS, CDR2 YDEGEE, per germline. CDR3 coding DNA: TGTGCCAGCAGCTTAAGAACGGGACGTAGACATACCCAGTACTTC. Translating gives CASSLRTGRRHTQYF. The whole variable domain, remainder taken from reference TRBV5-8 and TRBJ2-5, is EAGVTQSPTHLIKTRGQQATLRCSPISGHTSVYWYQQALGLGLQFLLWYDEGEERNRGNFPPRFSGRQFPNYSSELNVNALELEDSALYLCASSLRTGRRHTQYFGPGTRLLVL.

This chain's CDR3 is CAWSVDTEAFF. Here the CDR3 DNA reads TGTGCCTGGAGTGTGGACACTGAAGCTTTCTTT. V usage is TRBV30 and J usage is TRBJ1-1, with D hard to call. This CDR3 has 11 amino acids. Germline values: CDR1 GTSNPN, CDR2 SVGIG (reference sequence). Trimming took off 0 bases at V and 3 bases at J, with 2 bases between the two ends.

The V gene is TRBV9, the J gene TRBJ2-1, with D possibly TRBD1 on 6 matching bases. Germline CDR1 is SGDLS and CDR2 is YYNGEE. Trimming stripped 3 bases from V and 4 bases from J, with 11 bases between. The CDR3 totals 14 residues. The CDR3 coding sequence is TGTGCCAGCAGCGGCCGACAGGTTTACAATGAGCAGTTCTTC. Its protein is CASSGRQVYNEQFF. Full variable domain (remainder filled in from reference TRBV9 and TRBJ2-1): DSGVTQTPKHLITATGQRVTLRCSPRSGDLSVYWYQQSLDQGLQFLIQYYNGEERAKGNILERFSAQQFPDLHSELNLSSLELGDSALYFCASSGRQVYNEQFFGPGTRLTVL.

The chain employs TRBV11-1 and TRBJ2-1, with 12 nucleotides matching TRBD2. The junction had 7 bases not matched to a gene; V was cut back by 4 bases and J by 3 bases. The CDR3 runs to 17 residues. Looked up from germline, CDR1 is SGHAT and CDR2 is FQDESV (reference sequence). The CDR3, as DNA: TGTGCCAGCAGCTATCGACTAGCGGGAGTTGGCTACAATGAGCAGTTCTTC. Protein sequence: CASSYRLAGVGYNEQFF.

The J gene is TRBJ2-7, the V gene TRBV15, with D uncertain. This CDR3 spans 13 amino acids. V lost 1 base and J lost 3, with 7 bases in between. The germline CDR1 and CDR2 sequences are LNHNV and YYDKDF (reference sequence). CDR3 coding DNA: TGTGCCACCAGCAGAGCTTCAGTCTACGAGCAGTACTTC. Residues: CATSRASVYEQYF.

CDR3 nucleotide sequence: TGTGCCAGCACCTCCGGGGGAGCAGAAGGGACTGAAGCTTTCTTT. Protein product: CASTSGGAEGTEAFF. V is TRBV6-5 and J is TRBJ1-1, with D tentatively TRBD1 (5 bases). The CDR3 has 15 residues. From germline, CDR1 is MNHEY and CDR2 SVGAGI. Trimming pared 7 bases from V and 5 bases from J, leaving 20 bases between.

This clone was detected once. The rearrangement uses TRBV5-1 and TRBJ1-4; D call uncertain. Trimming shortened V by 0 bases and J by 2 bases, and 5 bases separated the two germline ends. The length of the CDR3 is 14 residues. Germline assignment: CDR1 SGHRS and CDR2 YFSETQ. The CDR3 reads CASSLEQTNEKLFF. The CDR3 nucleotides are TGCGCCAGCAGCTTGGAACAGACTAATGAAAAACTGTTTTTT.

This clone was recorded a few times. The rearrangement uses TRBV29-1 and TRBJ1-1; perhaps TRBD1 as D (5 bases). V gave up 7 bases and J gave up 1 base, with 10 bases separating them. The CDR3 runs to 12 residues. Germline V gene lookup returns CDR1 SQVTM and CDR2 ANQGSEA. CDR3 in DNA: TGCAGCGCCCATACAGGGAACACTGAAGCTTTCTTT. The encoded protein is CSAHTGNTEAFF.

V is TRBV25-1 and J is TRBJ2-3; a weak D match, TRBD2 (6 bases). The CDR3 contains 15 residues. Germline V lookup: CDR1 MGHDK, CDR2 SYGVNS. Trimming removed 3 bases at V and 2 bases at J, with 12 bases between. The CDR3 protein is CASSERGGDTDTQYF. The DNA for the CDR3 is TGTGCCAGCAGTGAGCGGGGTGGGGACACAGATACGCAGTATTTT.

This rearrangement joins TRBV7-2 to TRBJ2-7; TRBD1 is a possible D gene (5 bases). The germline CDR1 and CDR2 sequences are SGHTA and FQGNSA. V lost 1 base to trimming and J lost 5 bases, with 15 bases between them. CDR3 length equals 15 residues. CDR3 coding DNA: TGTGCCAGCAGCTTAGGAAGGCCCCAAGGGGACGAGCAGTACTTC. It encodes CASSLGRPQGDEQYF.